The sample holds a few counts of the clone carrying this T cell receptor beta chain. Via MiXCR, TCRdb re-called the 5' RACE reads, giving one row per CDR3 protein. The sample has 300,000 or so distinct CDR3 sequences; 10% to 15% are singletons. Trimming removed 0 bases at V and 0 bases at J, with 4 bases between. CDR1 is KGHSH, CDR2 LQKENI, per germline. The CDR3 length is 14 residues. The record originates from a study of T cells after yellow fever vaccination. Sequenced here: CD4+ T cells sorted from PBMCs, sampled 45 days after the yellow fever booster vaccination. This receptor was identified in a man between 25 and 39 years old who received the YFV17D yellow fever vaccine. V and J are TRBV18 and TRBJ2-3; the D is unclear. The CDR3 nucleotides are TGTGCCAGCTCACCACCAGACAGCACAGATACGCAGTATTTT. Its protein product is CASSPPDSTDTQYF.